The 20 T cell receptor beta chains given below trace back to one sample, sequenced in a study of shared clonotypes between healthy human individuals. TCRdb's copy holds only in-frame clones and misses some; the assay was immunoSEQ multiplex PCR. This sample has 2 million or so clones; about 95% occur once, and the top ten carry about 1.1%. In the naive CD8 group, cells lacked CD45RO and were positively selected for CCR7, so terminally differentiated effector memory CD45RA+ cells were left out. What was sequenced was naive CD8+ T cells sorted from blood. The receptors originated from a man younger than 35 in good health.

About this clone: Other DNA variants within this sample encode the same CDR3. The chain links TRBV25-1 to TRBJ2-3; TRBD2 matches at 8 bases. J lost 4 bases, V lost 0 bases, and 3 bases had no gene match. Germline assignment: CDR1 MGHDK and CDR2 SYGVNS. There are 15 residues in the CDR3. In DNA form, the CDR3 reads TGTGCCAGCAGTGAATATGCGGGAGGTCCAGATACGCAGTATTTT. Amino acid sequence: CASSEYAGGPDTQYF.

The chain is built from TRBV7-2 and TRBJ1-4; 7 positions match TRBD1. This CDR3 spans 15 amino acids. The V and J ends lost 5 bases and 6 bases, in that order; junction bases with no gene match: 9. From germline, CDR1 is SGHTA and CDR2 FQGNSA. The CDR3 sequence: CASSAYRGGDEKLFF. The CDR3 coding sequence is TGTGCCAGCAGCGCCTACAGGGGAGGAGATGAAAAACTGTTTTTT.

The J gene is TRBJ2-7, the V gene TRBV5-6, with a tentative D call TRBD1 (6 bases). Trimming stripped 4 bases from V and 0 bases from J, with 11 bases between. This CDR3 has 14 amino acids. Germline V lookup: CDR1 SGHDT, CDR2 YYEEEE. The CDR3 sequence: CASSITDSSYEQYF. The CDR3 DNA sequence: TGTGCCAGCAGCATTACGGACAGCTCCTACGAGCAGTACTTC. Looking up the rest from reference TRBV5-6 and TRBJ2-7 gives the full variable domain: DAGVTQSPTHLIKTRGQQVTLRCSPKSGHDTVSWYQQALGQGPQFIFQYYEEEERQRGNFPDRFSGHQFPNYSSELNVNALLLGDSALYLCASSITDSSYEQYFGPGTRLTVT.

The rearrangement uses TRBV29-1 and TRBJ1-2, with 7 bases identical to TRBD1. Trimming cost V 7 bases and J 1 base; bases outside gene matches: 6. This CDR3 is 13 amino acids long. Germline V gene data show CDR1 as SQVTM and CDR2 as ANQGSEA. CDR3 protein: CSAAGTDNYGYTF. In DNA, the CDR3 is TGCAGCGCTGCCGGGACAGATAACTATGGCTACACCTTC.

V usage is TRBV9 and J usage is TRBJ1-2, with D perhaps matching TRBD1 (5 bases). CDR1 and CDR2 from the germline V gene are SGDLS and YYNGEE. CDR3 length equals 14 residues. Trimming pared 3 bases from V and 7 bases from J, leaving 16 bases between. In DNA form, the CDR3 reads TGTGCCAGCAGCGGGACATTCCCCACCGCTGGCTACACCTTC. As protein: CASSGTFPTAGYTF.

The V and J genes are TRBV27 and TRBJ1-2; 7 bases agree with TRBD1. J lost 4 bases, V lost 8 bases, and 10 bases had no gene match. Germline assignment: CDR1 MNHEY and CDR2 SMNVEV (reference sequence). The CDR3 extends over 14 amino acids. The CDR3 DNA sequence: TGTGCCAGCGGCCTAGGGGGCGTAACCTATGGCTACACCTTC. It is translated as CASGLGGVTYGYTF.

The chain has TRBV7-9 and TRBJ1-5; 7 bases line up with TRBD1. This CDR3 has 16 residues. Germline V CDR1 and CDR2: SEHNR, FQNEAQ (reference sequence). Unmatched junction bases numbered 11, after V lost 5 bases and J lost 4 bases. CDR3 protein: CASSPDRAGNNQPQHF. The DNA of the CDR3 is TGTGCCAGCAGCCCAGACAGGGCGGGTAATAATCAGCCCCAGCATTTT.

The chain employs TRBV7-9 and TRBJ2-1, with 7 nucleotides matching TRBD2. The V and J ends lost 1 base and 0 bases, in that order; junction bases with no gene match: 3. The CDR3 contains 16 residues. Germline loops: CDR1 SEHNR, CDR2 FQNEAQ (reference sequence). CDR3 residues: CASSLVLADSYNEQFF. CDR3 in DNA: TGTGCCAGCAGCTTAGTTCTAGCGGACTCCTACAATGAGCAGTTCTTC.

V usage is TRBV5-1 and J usage is TRBJ2-2; D may be TRBD2 (6 bases). The CDR3 totals 17 residues. CDR1 and CDR2 from the germline V gene are SGHRS and YFSETQ. V gave up 6 bases and J gave up 0 bases, with 18 bases separating them. Here the CDR3 DNA reads TGCGCCAGCATCGGGCAGGCGGGAATAGCGAACACCGGGGAGCTGTTTTTT. This encodes CASIGQAGIANTGELFF.

The J gene is TRBJ2-3, the V gene TRBV4-3; D tentatively reads TRBD1 or TRBD2 (6 bases each). From germline, CDR1 is LGHNA and CDR2 YSLEER. The length of the CDR3 is 15 residues. With 0 bases removed from V and 4 bases from J, the gap between germline ends came to 11 bases. CDR3 loop: CASSQDEGEADTQYF. CDR3 DNA: TGCGCCAGCAGCCAAGATGAGGGGGAGGCAGATACGCAGTATTTT.

The CDR3 nucleotides read TGTGCCAGCAGCGTAGGGACCCTCAATGAGCAGTTCTTC. It encodes CASSVGTLNEQFF. The chain joins TRBV9 to TRBJ2-1; D gene unclear. Looked up from germline, CDR1 is SGDLS and CDR2 is YYNGEE. This CDR3 has 13 residues. With 0 bases removed from V and 6 bases from J, the gap between germline ends came to 7 bases.

The chain couples TRBV5-1 to TRBJ1-1; TRBD1 might be the D (5 bases). Germline V gives CDR1 SGHRS, CDR2 YFSETQ. With 2 bases removed from V and 5 bases from J, the gap between germline ends came to 10 bases. This CDR3 region has 13 residues. The CDR3, as DNA: TGCGCCAGCAGCTTAGGGGATTTTACTGAAGCTTTCTTT. Its protein is CASSLGDFTEAFF.

J is TRBJ2-3 and V is TRBV4-3; weak D call: TRBD2 (6 bases). The CDR3 sequence is 16 residues long. Trimming shortened V by 4 bases and J by 2 bases, and 16 bases separated the two germline ends. In germline, CDR1 is LGHNA, CDR2 YSLEER. The CDR3 DNA follows: TGCGCCAGCAGCCTACTAACGGGAGTCGTCACAGATACGCAGTATTTT. It codes for CASSLLTGVVTDTQYF.

Concerning this clone: Other DNA sequences in this sample translate to the same CDR3. The chain carries TRBV13 and TRBJ2-1, with no clear D. Trimming cost V 5 bases and J 7 bases, with 9 bases left between them. Germline values: CDR1 PRHDT, CDR2 FYEKMQ (reference sequence). There are 12 residues in the CDR3. CDR3 residues: CASSLLSNEQFF. The CDR3 DNA is TGTGCCAGCAGCCTCCTCAGTAATGAGCAGTTCTTC.

CDR3 DNA: TGTGCCTGGAGTCACGGGACAGGGGACTACGAGCAGTACTTC. Its translation is CAWSHGTGDYEQYF. This rearrangement joins TRBV30 to TRBJ2-7, with 10 positions matching TRBD1. CDR3 size: 14 residues. The trim removed 2 bases at V and 3 bases at J, leaving 4 bases unmatched. CDR1 GTSNPN and CDR2 SVGIG come from the germline V gene (reference sequence).

A single count supports this clone. The rearrangement joins TRBV29-1 to TRBJ2-1, with D possibly matching TRBD2 (6 bases). The CDR3 is 14 amino acids. Trimming left V 4 bases short and J 2 bases short, with 12 bases between. Germline-derived CDR1 and CDR2 are SQVTM and ANQGSEA. The CDR3 coding sequence is TGCAGCGTTGCGATTAGCGGAACCTACAATGAGCAGTTCTTC. This gives the protein CSVAISGTYNEQFF.

This clone was detected once. CDR3 protein: CASSYSSAGQETQYF. The CDR3 DNA sequence: TGTGCCAGCAGTTACTCGTCGGCGGGTCAAGAGACCCAGTACTTC. V and J are TRBV6-5 and TRBJ2-5, with D perhaps TRBD2 (5 bases). Germline CDR1 and CDR2: MNHEY and SVGAGI. The CDR3 is 15 residues long. Between the trimmed V and J ends, which lost 0 bases and 2 bases, there was a span of 10 bases.

This chain links TRBV5-4 with TRBJ1-3; D unclear. The CDR3 spans 15 residues. CDR1 SGHNT and CDR2 YYREEE come from the germline V gene (reference sequence). The V end lost 4 bases, the J end lost 0 bases, and 11 bases lay between the germline ends. DNA of the CDR3: TGTGCCAGCAGCCTTGACTGGAGCTCTGGAAACACCATATATTTT. Residues: CASSLDWSSGNTIYF.

J is TRBJ2-6 and V is TRBV5-6; perhaps TRBD2 as D (6 bases). The CDR3 length is 15 residues. Germline V gives CDR1 SGHDT, CDR2 YYEEEE. Trimming cost V 4 bases and J 4 bases, with 12 bases left between them. The DNA for the CDR3 is TGTGCCAGCAGCCGACGGAGGGAAGGGGCCAACGTCCTGACTTTC. This encodes CASSRRREGANVLTF.

This sequence joins TRBV13 and TRBJ2-1; 8 nucleotides align to TRBD2. After removal of 4 bases from V and 7 bases from J, the junction contained 9 bases not matched to a gene. CDR3 size: 15 residues. Germline V gene data show CDR1 as PRHDT and CDR2 as FYEKMQ (reference sequence). This CDR3 reads CASSSPGGPGNEQFF. As DNA, the CDR3 is TGTGCCAGCAGCTCCCCGGGGGGGCCGGGGAATGAGCAGTTCTTC.